The sample holds one count of the clone carrying this T cell receptor beta chain. Clones were sequenced by immunoSEQ multiplex PCR, and TCRdb holds only the in-frame ones, with some missing. The repertoire holds around 190,000 clones, more than 70% seen once, with 5.6% in the top ten. Germline V lookup: CDR1 LGHDT, CDR2 YNNKEL (reference sequence). CDR3 size: 14 residues. Trimming removed 4 bases from V and 1 base from J, with 10 bases in between. This sample stems from a study of blood T cell repertoires in COVID-19. Sequenced: PBMCs or T cells enriched from blood (not recorded which). The chain carries TRBV3-1 (or the pseudogene TRBV3-2) and TRBJ1-1; D might be TRBD1 (5 bases). This TCR derives from a man aged 35 to 55 with acute COVID-19. The DNA for the CDR3 is TGTGCCAGCAGCCGGGGCCTACCGAACACTGAAGCTTTCTTT. It encodes CASSRGLPNTEAFF.